These T cell receptor beta chains were read from a single sample in a study of tumor and adjacent non-tumor tissue in lung cancer. Each CDR3 protein gets one entry after TCRdb re-called the multiplex PCR reads with MiXCR. Here the sample spans approximately 79,000 distinct CDR3 sequences, 61% being singletons. The sequencing sample was made of lung tumor tissue. The source of these receptors is a man in his 70s with non-small cell lung cancer. The CDR3 runs from the conserved cysteine through the conserved F or W. A D gene is named only where the DNA matches it firmly. A row's size may be missing; if present it is once, few, many or a size class.

D	size	V	J	DNA	CDR3
NA	NA	TRBV11-2	TRBJ2-3	TGTGCAGGCAGTGCTGGTCTGGGTTTAGCAAATACGCAGTATTTT	CAGSAGLGLANTQYF
TRBD1	many	TRBV28	TRBJ1-5	TGTGCCAGCAGTGATCCCGGGACAGGGAATCAGCCCCAGCATTTT	CASSDPGTGNQPQHF
NA	few	TRBV4-1	TRBJ1-5	TGCGCCAGCAGCCAAGATAGTTTTGGGAGGGTGCATCAGCTACAGCATTTT	CASSQDSFGRVHQLQHF
NA	NA	TRBV30	TRBJ1-1	TGTGCCTGGAATGGACAACTGAACACTGAAGCTTTCTTT	CAWNGQLNTEAFF
TRBD2	many	TRBV5-1	TRBJ2-1	TGCGCCAGCAGCGGGGGGACTAGCGGGAGGGCCTACAATGAGCAGTTCTTC	CASSGGTSGRAYNEQFF
NA	many	TRBV5-1	TRBJ2-7	TGCGCCAGCAGCTCCCACACAGGGCCCTACGAGCAGTACTTC	CASSSHTGPYEQYF
TRBD1	many	TRBV4-1	TRBJ2-3	TGCGCCAGCAGCCAAGGCCGGGACAGGGGGCAAATGGGGGCAGATACGCAGTATTTT	CASSQGRDRGQMGADTQYF
NA	NA	TRBV6-6	TRBJ2-2	TGTGCCAGCAGCCTCCCTCCGGATAGGGGCCTCAGGGGCTGGGAGCTGTTTTTT	CASSLPPDRGLRGWELFF
NA	NA	TRBV6-6	TRBJ2-1	TGTGGCAGCAGTTCGGGCTTTGGGCAGTTCTTC	CGSSSGFGQFF
NA	NA	TRBV6-5	TRBJ1-2	TGTGCCAGCAGTTACAAGCACCTACCCTATGGCTACACCTTC	CASSYKHLPYGYTF
NA	NA	TRBV4-1	TRBJ2-3	TGCGCCAGCAGGCAAGGCCTAGCGAGCGATACGCAGTATTTT	CASRQGLASDTQYF
TRBD2	NA	TRBV6-1	TRBJ2-1	TGTACCAGCAGTCCCCTGAGCGGGGGGACGCCCAATGAGCAGTTCTTC	CTSSPLSGGTPNEQFF
NA	NA	TRBV7-9	TRBJ1-2	TGTGCCAGCAGCCTGATCCGGAACAGGGACCATGGCTACACCTTC	CASSLIRNRDHGYTF
NA	NA	TRBV6-6	TRBJ2-1	TGTGCCAGCAGATACGGTCGGATAGTGGAGGGGCTTGAGCAGTTCTTC	CASRYGRIVEGLEQFF
NA	NA	TRBV28	TRBJ2-2	TGTGCCAGCAGTTTATACGGGAGCACCGTGGAGCTGTTTTTT	CASSLYGSTVELFF
NA	NA	TRBV11-1	TRBJ2-2	TGTGCCAGCAGCTTACATGAGGAGCCGTCTTTT	CASSLHEEPSF
NA	many	TRBV7-9	TRBJ2-5	TGTGCCAGCAGCCCCCAACAGGGTAGGGAGACCCAGTACTTC	CASSPQQGRETQYF
TRBD2	few	TRBV6-6	TRBJ2-7	TGTGCCAACAGTTATGGCCCCGGGAGGCACTACTTC	CANSYGPGRHYF
NA	NA	TRBV11-2	TRBJ2-1	TGTGACAGCAGCTTAGTCCCACGGGCCACTCAGTTCTTC	CDSSLVPRATQFF
TRBD2	NA	TRBV2	TRBJ2-1	TGTGCCAGCAGTGGACTAGCGGGGGAGTGGGAGCAGTTCTTC	CASSGLAGEWEQFF
TRBD2	many	TRBV6-2/TRBV6-3	TRBJ2-1	TGTGCCAGCAGGGGCCTTAGCGGGAGAATATACAATGAGCAGTTCTTC	CASRGLSGRIYNEQFF
NA	NA	TRBV5-1	TRBJ1-1	TGCGCCAGCATCCCGAAGGGCATTGAAGCTTTCTTT	CASIPKGIEAFF
TRBD1	medium-sized	TRBV11-1	TRBJ2-3	TGTGCCAGCAGCCCGGACAGGGGGCCAGATACGCAGTATTTT	CASSPDRGPDTQYF
NA	many	TRBV30	TRBJ2-2	TGTGCCTGGGCCCGCGGGGAGCTGTTTTTT	CAWARGELFF
NA	many	TRBV28	TRBJ1-5	TGTGCCAGCAGCTCCCAGGGGTTTCAGCCCCAGCATTTT	CASSSQGFQPQHF
NA	many	TRBV5-4	TRBJ2-6	TGTGCCAGCAGCTGGGGTCCCGGGGCCAACGTCCTGACTTTC	CASSWGPGANVLTF
NA	NA	TRBV30	TRBJ2-2	TGTGCCTGGAGGGGAGGACATGTTGGCGGGCAGCTGTTTTTT	CAWRGGHVGGQLFF